This entry describes one TCR beta chain. Its antigen is not known. RNA extraction and reverse transcription yielded cDNA as sequencing template. Generated by immunoSEQ multiplex PCR, the TCRdb table keeps only in-frame clones and is missing some. The data show about 180,000 clones, about 48% seen once. Germline trimming cut 1 base from V and 4 bases from J; bases unmatched to any gene: 9. This CDR3 has 16 amino acids. Germline-derived CDR1 and CDR2 are PRHDT and FYEKMQ (reference sequence). This record comes from a study of CD8+ T cells in alopecia areata. Study in general: Tofacitinib was given for 6 to 18 months, then stopped for 6 months.

Study-level results: In scalp, tofacitinib significantly decreased clonality and expanded CD8+ clones among the top 100.

The treatment denotes: oral pan-JAK inhibitor, 5-10 mg twice daily. The chain employs TRBV13 and TRBJ1-2, with 7 bases aligning to TRBD1. This receptor was taken from a human donor with alopecia areata. The source material was CD8+ T cells sorted from blood, sampled at week 24, from a patient treated with tofacitinib. The CDR3 DNA reads as TGTGCCAGCAGCTTAGCGAGGGGGCGCGGGTCCTATGGCTACACCTTC. It specifies CASSLARGRGSYGYTF.